The T cell receptor (beta chain) under discussion was sequenced for a study of naive and memory T cell subsets. The V end lost 6 bases, the J end lost 0 bases, and 20 bases lay between the germline ends. The germline gives CDR1 MNHEY, CDR2 SVGEGT. This CDR3 has 17 amino acids. Study-level results: Over 85% of naive TCR sequences appeared only once after error correction, unlike memory subsets. Possibly reflecting memory cells re-expressing CD45RA, a few larger clonotypes occurred in naive repertoires, especially CD8.

A few counts support this clonotype. What it binds is not known. Separate alpha and beta amplification began at the second PCR step. Both TRBC1 and TRBC2 were covered by a beta constant-region primer of two equimolar oligonucleotides. The ligated cDNA underwent four PCR rounds using SP2 and nested alpha and beta constant-region primers. Each CDR3 protein is one row after TCRdb ran MiXCR on the UMI-ligation and nested PCR reads. Among approximately 90,000 distinct CDR3 sequences, roughly 12% were seen once, and the ten largest hold about 0.14%. The sequenced sample consisted of naive CD4+ T cells from blood. The chain links TRBV6-2 or TRBV6-3 to TRBJ1-2; maybe TRBD1 (5 bases). The TCR was taken from a human donor in good health. CDR3 DNA: TGTGCCAGCAGCAGATCGACAGTCGCCCAAGCTAACTATGGCTACACCTTC. Amino acids: CASSRSTVAQANYGYTF.